This paragraph reports one TCR beta chain. The sample originates from a study of radiotherapy plus CTLA-4 blockade in lung cancer. Across the whole study: Patients showed objective responses in 15% to 20% of cases and disease control in roughly 31%.

This CDR3 contains 13 residues. Looked up from germline, CDR1 is MGHRA and CDR2 is YSYEKL. Trimming stripped 2 bases from V and 3 bases from J, with 8 bases between. Repertoires were generated with immunoSEQ multiplex PCR, while TCRdb's copy carries only in-frame clones and drops some. The data hold about 33,000 clones, with about 81% observed a single time. The source was peripheral blood, collected from a patient treated with radiotherapy plus ipilimumab. J is TRBJ2-7 and V is TRBV4-1; perhaps TRBD1 as D (6 bases). The clonotype comes from a human donor with non-small cell lung cancer that progressed on radiotherapy plus ipilimumab. The DNA of the CDR3 is TGCGCCAGCAGCCAACTGGACAGCTACGAGCAGTACTTC. Translating it yields CASSQLDSYEQYF.